This TCR beta chain was retrieved from a study of blood T cell repertoires in COVID-19. Study summary: Sites in the United States, Italy and Spain provided acute and convalescent COVID-19 samples. PBMCs, B-cell-depleted T cells, or T cells were the source of the cDNA or gDNA that made up the material.

Comments on this clone: Other DNA sequences in the sample encode the same CDR3.

From germline, CDR1 is LGHDT and CDR2 YNNKEL (reference sequence). The trim removed 0 bases at V and 7 bases at J, leaving 2 bases unmatched. This CDR3 has 14 residues. Original handling: Reference gene primer amplification in the assay estimated nucleated cell counts. This table comes from immunoSEQ multiplex PCR, and its TCRdb copy is limited to in-frame clones, with some not included. V, J and clone size are taken as reported in that table, and D and trimming were inferred from the DNA itself. The repertoire includes nearly 200,000 clones, roughly nine tenths of them detected once, and roughly 0.78% sits in the top ten.

Sequencing input: peripheral blood. The TCR sequence derives from a woman in her 70s with acute or convalescent COVID-19. The chain uses TRBV3-1 (or the pseudogene TRBV3-2) and TRBJ1-4; 7 bases agree with TRBD1. CDR3 in DNA: TGTGCCAGCAGCCAAGATTGGACAGGTGAAAAACTGTTTTTT. It codes for CASSQDWTGEKLFF.